A single TCR beta chain is shown here with its context. This sample was included in a study of cytomegalovirus exposure and HLA in healthy donors. Researchers ran the PCR with 60 Vbeta and 13 Jbeta primers. The protocol was immunoSEQ multiplex PCR, while the TCRdb copy is restricted to in-frame clones and leaves out a portion. The sample lists approximately 190,000 clones, roughly 87% occurring once. CDR3 length: 14 residues. Trimming cost V 9 bases and J 1 base; bases outside gene matches: 8. Germline loops: CDR1 SNHLY, CDR2 FYNNEI. The chain is built from TRBV2 and TRBJ1-1, with 7 bases matching TRBD1. Sequencing was performed on PBMCs. The sequence derives from a boy between 2 and 10 years old in good health and CMV-seronegative. Written as DNA, the CDR3 is TGTGCCAGGAGTACCGGGACAGCGAACACTGAAGCTTTCTTT. It encodes CARSTGTANTEAFF.